This record concerns one T cell receptor (beta chain) sequence. Its target is not known. Nashville, Tennessee was home to all donors, who were Caucasian adults. These data are taken from a study of shared clonotypes between healthy human individuals. This table comes from immunoSEQ multiplex PCR, and its TCRdb copy is limited to in-frame clones, with some not included. Among more than 1.2 million clones listed, around 98.5% were seen once. Study-wide points: Memory subsets generally showed lower estimated richness than naive subsets.

The CDR3 has 14 amino acids. Germline-derived CDR1 and CDR2 are ENHRY and SYGVKD. V was clipped by 3 bases and J by 7 bases; unmatched bases: 8. Material for sequencing was naive CD4+ T cells sorted from blood. Described subset: CD45RA+ positively selected. The TCR sequence derives from a man in his thirties or forties in good health. The J gene is TRBJ2-7, the V gene TRBV10-3; the match to TRBD1 covers 8 bases. This chain's CDR3 is CAISEVQGGQEQYF. CDR3 in DNA: TGTGCCATCAGTGAAGTACAGGGGGGTCAAGAGCAGTACTTC.